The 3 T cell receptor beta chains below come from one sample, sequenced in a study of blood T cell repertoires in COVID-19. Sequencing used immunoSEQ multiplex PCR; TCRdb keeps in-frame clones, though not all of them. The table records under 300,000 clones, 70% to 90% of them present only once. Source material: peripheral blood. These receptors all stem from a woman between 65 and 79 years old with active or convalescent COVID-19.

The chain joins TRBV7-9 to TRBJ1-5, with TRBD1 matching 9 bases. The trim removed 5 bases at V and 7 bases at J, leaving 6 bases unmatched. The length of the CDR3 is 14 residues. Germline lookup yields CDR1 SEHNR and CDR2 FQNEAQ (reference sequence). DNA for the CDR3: TGTGCCAGCAGCAAACAGGGGGCTAAGCAGCCCCAGCATTTT. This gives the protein CASSKQGAKQPQHF.

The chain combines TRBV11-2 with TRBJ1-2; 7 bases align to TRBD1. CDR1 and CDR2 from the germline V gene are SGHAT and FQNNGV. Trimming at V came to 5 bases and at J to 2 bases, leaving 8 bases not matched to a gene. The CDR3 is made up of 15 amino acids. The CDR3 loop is CASSPPTTGNYGYTF. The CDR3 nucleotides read TGTGCCAGCAGCCCGCCAACGACAGGGAACTATGGCTACACCTTC.

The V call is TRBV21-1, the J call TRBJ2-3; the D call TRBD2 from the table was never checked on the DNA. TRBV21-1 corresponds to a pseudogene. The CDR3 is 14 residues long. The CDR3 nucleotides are TGTGCCAGCACGACTAGCGGGGGACCAGATACGCAGTATTTT. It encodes CASTTSGGPDTQYF.